This section outlines one TCR beta chain sequence together with its context. Across over 20 US areas, participants ranged in age from 18 to 89 years. The entry originates in a study of blood T cell repertoires in COVID-19. Overall study: The study drew acute and convalescent COVID-19 samples from the United States, Italy and Spain.

Here immunoSEQ multiplex PCR was the method, and the copy in TCRdb shows in-frame clones only, minus some. The data contain approximately 270,000 clones, just under 90% of them singletons. The CDR3 contains 14 residues. Germline CDR1 and CDR2: KGHSH and LQKENI. V dropped 0 bases and J dropped 3 bases, with 7 bases sitting between them. The V call is TRBV18, the J call TRBJ2-3; a possible D gene is TRBD2 (5 bases). The material sequenced was PBMCs or T cells enriched from blood (not recorded which). The receptor's source is a woman aged 25 to 39 with acute COVID-19. CDR3 sequence reads: CASSPPGETDTQYF. The CDR3 bases are TGTGCCAGCTCACCACCGGGAGAAACAGATACGCAGTATTTT.